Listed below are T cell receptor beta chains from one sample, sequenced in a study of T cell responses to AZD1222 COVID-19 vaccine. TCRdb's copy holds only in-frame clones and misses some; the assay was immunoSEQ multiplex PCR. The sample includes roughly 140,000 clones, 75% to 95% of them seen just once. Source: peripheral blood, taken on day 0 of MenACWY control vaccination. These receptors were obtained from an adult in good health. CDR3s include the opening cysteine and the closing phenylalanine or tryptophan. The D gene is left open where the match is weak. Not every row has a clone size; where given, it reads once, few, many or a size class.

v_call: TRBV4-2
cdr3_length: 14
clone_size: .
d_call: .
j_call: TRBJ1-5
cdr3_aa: CASSRTLEREPQHF
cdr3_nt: TGTGCCAGCAGCCGAACCCTTGAGAGGGAGCCCCAGCATTTT

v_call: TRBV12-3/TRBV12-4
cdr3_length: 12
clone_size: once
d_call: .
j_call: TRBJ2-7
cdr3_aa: CASSSVSYEQYF
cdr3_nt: TGTGCCAGCAGTTCAGTCTCCTACGAGCAGTACTTC

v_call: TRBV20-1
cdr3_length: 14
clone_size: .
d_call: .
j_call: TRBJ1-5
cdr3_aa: CSASSDRSNQPQHF
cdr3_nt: TGCAGTGCTAGTTCCGACAGGAGTAATCAGCCCCAGCATTTT

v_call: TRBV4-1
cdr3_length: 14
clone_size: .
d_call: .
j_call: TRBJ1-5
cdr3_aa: CASSPGFRNQPQHF
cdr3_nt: TGCGCCAGCAGCCCAGGGTTTAGGAATCAGCCCCAGCATTTT

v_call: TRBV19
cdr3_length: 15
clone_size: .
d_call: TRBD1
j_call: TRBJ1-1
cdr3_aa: CASSDTGGAKTEAFF
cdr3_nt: TGTGCCAGTAGTGATACAGGGGGGGCAAAGACTGAAGCTTTCTTT

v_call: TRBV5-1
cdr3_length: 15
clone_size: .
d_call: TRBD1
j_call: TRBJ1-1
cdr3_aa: CASSLLQGAITEAFF
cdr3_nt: TGCGCCAGCAGCTTACTACAGGGGGCAATCACTGAAGCTTTCTTT

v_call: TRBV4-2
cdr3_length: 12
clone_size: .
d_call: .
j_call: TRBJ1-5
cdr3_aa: CAVGEYNQPQHF
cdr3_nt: TGTGCCGTAGGAGAATACAATCAGCCCCAGCATTTT

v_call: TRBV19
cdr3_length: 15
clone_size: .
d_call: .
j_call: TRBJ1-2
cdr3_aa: CASSIDLLLKYGYTF
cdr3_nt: TGTGCCAGTAGTATAGACCTGCTCCTCAAATATGGCTACACCTTC

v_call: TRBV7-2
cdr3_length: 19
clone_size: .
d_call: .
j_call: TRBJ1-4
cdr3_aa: CASSLPSRGGGATSEKLFF
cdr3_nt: TGTGCCAGCAGCTTACCCTCTCGGGGAGGGGGGGCGACGAGTGAAAAACTGTTTTTT

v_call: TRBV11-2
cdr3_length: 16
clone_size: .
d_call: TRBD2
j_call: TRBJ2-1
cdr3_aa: CASSSGAGTMYNEQFF
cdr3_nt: TGTGCCAGCAGCTCGGGAGCGGGGACTATGTACAATGAGCAGTTCTTC

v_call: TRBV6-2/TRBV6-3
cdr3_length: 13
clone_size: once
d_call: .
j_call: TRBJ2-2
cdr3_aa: CASSYSSPGELFF
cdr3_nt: TGTGCCAGCAGTTACTCGTCCCCCGGGGAGCTGTTTTTT

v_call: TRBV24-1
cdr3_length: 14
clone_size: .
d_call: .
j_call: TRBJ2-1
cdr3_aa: CATSRGLPPNEQFF
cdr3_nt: TGTGCCACCAGTCGGGGGCTTCCCCCCAATGAGCAGTTCTTC

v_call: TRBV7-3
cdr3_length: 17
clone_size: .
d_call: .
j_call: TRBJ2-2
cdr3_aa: CASSLNYRQAITGELFF
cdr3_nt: TGTGCCAGCAGCTTAAATTATCGACAGGCGATTACCGGGGAGCTGTTTTTT

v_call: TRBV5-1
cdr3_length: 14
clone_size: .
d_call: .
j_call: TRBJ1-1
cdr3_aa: CASSGDGQNTEAFF
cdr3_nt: TGCGCCAGCAGCGGCGACGGGCAGAACACTGAAGCTTTCTTT